The 30 T cell receptor beta chains presented below share a single source sample, sequenced in a study of T-cell memory formation after mild COVID-19. Using its own MiXCR run on the 5' RACE reads, TCRdb lists one record per CDR3 protein. Of approximately 350,000 distinct CDR3 sequences in the sample, 25% to 30% were seen once. Specimen: PBMCs or a T cell subset sorted from them (not recorded which). The origin of the receptors is an adult woman who had mild COVID-19 (a few samples of this study predate the infection). Cell type and time point are not known.

J is TRBJ1-4 and V is TRBV27, with TRBD1 matching 9 bases. CDR1 is MNHEY and CDR2 is SMNVEV in the germline V gene (reference sequence). The CDR3 sequence is 15 residues long. The V gene end was trimmed by 5 bases and the J gene end by 4 bases; junction bases not matched to a gene: 5. The CDR3 sequence: CASSPQTGGNEKLFF. In DNA form, the CDR3 reads TGTGCCAGCAGTCCTCAGACAGGGGGTAATGAAAAACTGTTTTTT.

There are many counts of this clonotype. The rearrangement links TRBV4-1 to TRBJ2-1; maybe TRBD1 (6 bases). The CDR3 covers 17 residues. Germline loops: CDR1 MGHRA, CDR2 YSYEKL. Deletions cut 0 bases from V and 8 bases from J, with 20 bases between. DNA for the CDR3: TGCGCCAGCAGCCAAGATTGGACTCCGACAGGAGAGCATGAGCAGTTCTTC. Protein: CASSQDWTPTGEHEQFF.

The chain uses TRBV25-1 and TRBJ2-2; 7 positions agree with TRBD2. Per germline, CDR1 MGHDK and CDR2 SYGVNS. The CDR3 contains 16 residues. Losses at the gene ends were 0 bases for V and 2 bases for J; bases not matched to a gene: 3. The CDR3 here is CASSEYGRGNTGELFF. DNA for the CDR3: TGTGCCAGCAGTGAATATGGGAGGGGTAACACCGGGGAGCTGTTTTTT.

This clonotype appeared many times. V usage is TRBV10-3 and J usage is TRBJ2-1, with TRBD1 matching over 9 bases. From germline, CDR1 is ENHRY and CDR2 SYGVKD. The V gene end was trimmed by 2 bases and the J gene end by 5 bases; junction bases not matched to a gene: 7. The CDR3 length is 16 residues. The CDR3 here is CAISEPGQGKHNEQFF. CDR3 coding DNA: TGTGCCATCAGTGAGCCGGGACAGGGCAAACACAATGAGCAGTTCTTC.

The J gene is TRBJ2-1, the V gene TRBV4-1; D is possibly TRBD2 (6 bases). V shed 1 base and J shed 14 bases, with 9 bases lying between them. The CDR3 has 11 residues. CDR1 is MGHRA, CDR2 YSYEKL, per germline. CDR3 bases: TGCGCCAGCAGCCAAGCGGGAGCCAAGTTCTTC. Protein product: CASSQAGAKFF.

This clonotype has a handful of counts. CDR3 in DNA: TGCGCCAGCAGCCTACCCGGACTAGCGACCCCAGATACGCAGTATTTT. This encodes CASSLPGLATPDTQYF. The V and J genes are TRBV5-1 and TRBJ2-3; 9 nucleotides agree with TRBD2. Germline V gene sequence: CDR1 SGHRS, CDR2 YFSETQ. The CDR3 is made up of 16 amino acids. V lost 4 bases to trimming and J lost 4 bases; unmatched junction nucleotides: 10.

This clonotype was seen only a few times. V and J are TRBV12-3 or TRBV12-4 and TRBJ2-2, with D perhaps given as TRBD1 or TRBD2 (5 bases each). The V end was cut by 6 bases, the J end by 1 base, with 12 bases between. The CDR3 has 15 amino acids. CDR3 residues: CASRPGRENTGELFF. The CDR3 DNA reads as TGTGCCAGCAGACCGGGACGGGAGAACACCGGGGAGCTGTTTTTT.

This chain joins TRBV25-1 and TRBJ1-5; TRBD1 might be the D (5 bases). This CDR3 is 13 amino acids long. Germline CDR1 and CDR2: MGHDK and SYGVNS. V was clipped by 3 bases and J by 7 bases, with 10 bases between them. The CDR3 reads CASSDPRGQPQHF. The CDR3 DNA is TGTGCCAGCAGTGATCCCCGGGGCCAGCCCCAGCATTTT.

This clonotype was counted ten times or more. The rearrangement links TRBV24-1 to TRBJ1-2; 9 positions match TRBD1. V was pared by 3 bases and J by 6 bases, with 7 bases of the junction left unmatched. The CDR3 is 15 amino acids. Germline V CDR1 and CDR2: KGHDR, SFDVKD. In nucleotides, the CDR3 is TGTGCCACCAGTGATCATTCGACAGGGGGAAATGGCTACACCTTC. Protein sequence: CATSDHSTGGNGYTF.

The genes are TRBV20-1 and TRBJ1-1; 8 nucleotides match TRBD1. CDR1 is DFQATT, CDR2 SNEGSKA, per germline (reference sequence). CDR3 size: 16 residues. J was trimmed by 8 bases and V by 2 bases; bases with no gene match: 16. The chain's CDR3 is CSARINRGQAYLEAFF. The CDR3 DNA reads TGCAGTGCTAGAATAAACCGGGGACAGGCCTACCTGGAAGCTTTCTTT.

This chain uses TRBV5-1 with TRBJ2-2; D tentatively reads TRBD1 or TRBD2 (5 bases each). Trimming stripped 4 bases from V and 1 base from J, with 14 bases between. The CDR3 runs 16 residues. From germline, CDR1 is SGHRS and CDR2 YFSETQ. The CDR3 region has the DNA TGCGCCAGCAGCGATGGGGACGGGGAGAACACCGGGGAGCTGTTTTTT. Protein product: CASSDGDGENTGELFF.

The V and J genes are TRBV5-1 and TRBJ1-1; D uncertain. The V end was cut by 4 bases, the J end by 2 bases, with 12 bases between. This CDR3 has 14 residues. Germline V gene sequence: CDR1 SGHRS, CDR2 YFSETQ. CDR3 sequence: CASSPELGNTEAFF. As DNA, the CDR3 is TGCGCCAGCAGCCCAGAGCTGGGAAACACTGAAGCTTTCTTT.

The chain combines TRBV7-8 with TRBJ2-5; weak D call: TRBD1 (6 bases). Trimming took off 3 bases at V and 5 bases at J, with 13 bases between the two ends. Germline V lookup: CDR1 SGHVS, CDR2 FQNEAQ. The CDR3 loop spans 14 amino acids. The CDR3 spells CASSLGQGKETQYF. Here the CDR3 DNA reads TGTGCCAGCAGCTTGGGTCAGGGGAAGGAGACCCAGTACTTC.

This chain connects TRBV7-3 to TRBJ2-3; 7 bases are a match to TRBD2. The CDR3 has 14 amino acids. The V gene's germline CDR1 is SGHTA and CDR2 FQGTGA. The ends lost 5 bases at V and 6 bases at J; junction bases unmatched: 8. CDR3 in amino acids: CASSPVSGADTQYF. The CDR3 nucleotides read TGTGCCAGCAGCCCAGTGAGCGGGGCTGATACGCAGTATTTT.

The chain couples TRBV20-1 to TRBJ2-7; 7 bases match TRBD2. The CDR3 sequence is 16 residues long. The J segment lost 5 bases and the V segment lost 1 base, leaving 14 bases of the junction unmatched. CDR1 is DFQATT and CDR2 is SNEGSKA in the germline V gene (reference sequence). DNA for the CDR3: TGCAGTGCTAGAGCCCACGATACGGGGGGTATCCACGAGCAGTACTTC. Residues: CSARAHDTGGIHEQYF.

The chain links TRBV14 to TRBJ2-5; D is undetermined. Germline V gene data show CDR1 as SGHDN and CDR2 as FVKESK. With 3 bases removed from V and 5 bases from J, the gap between germline ends came to 19 bases. The CDR3 runs 16 residues. This chain's CDR3 is CASSQGSLGVVETQYF. CDR3 nucleotides: TGTGCCAGCAGCCAGGGTTCCCTTGGAGTGGTGGAGACCCAGTACTTC. The full variable domain, completed using reference TRBV14 and TRBJ2-5, is EAGVTQFPSHSVIEKGQTVTLRCDPISGHDNLYWYRRVMGKEIKFLLHFVKESKQDESGMPNNRFLAERTGGTYSTLKVQPAELEDSGVYFCASSQGSLGVVETQYFGPGTRLLVL.

The rearrangement joins TRBV12-3 or TRBV12-4 to TRBJ1-2; 10 bases align to TRBD1. V shed 8 bases, J shed 7 bases, and the junction held 1 base outside the gene matches. The CDR3 covers 11 residues. This CDR3 is CASGTGVGYTF. CDR3 coding DNA: TGTGCCAGCGGGACAGGGGTTGGCTACACCTTC.

This clonotype was found a few times. This chain connects TRBV20-1 to TRBJ2-1; TRBD1 matches 9 bases. The CDR3 extends over 14 amino acids. With V trimmed by 5 bases and J by 2 bases, 4 bases remained unmatched. Germline loops: CDR1 DFQATT, CDR2 SNEGSKA (reference sequence). The CDR3 protein is CSALTGGTYNEQFF. CDR3 nucleotides: TGCAGTGCTCTAACAGGGGGCACCTACAATGAGCAGTTCTTC.

The V and J genes are TRBV2 and TRBJ2-7; 7 bases are shared with TRBD1. Trimming cost V 6 bases and J 3 bases; bases outside gene matches: 11. The CDR3 totals 15 residues. The germline gives CDR1 SNHLY, CDR2 FYNNEI. The CDR3 DNA reads as TGTGCCAGCAGACGTCAATGGACAGGAGGCTACGAGCAGTACTTC. This translates into CASRRQWTGGYEQYF.

This clonotype was detected a few times. The chain recombines TRBV4-2 with TRBJ2-1; D may be TRBD1 (5 bases). This CDR3 spans 15 amino acids. Deletions cut 3 bases from V and 1 base from J, with 10 bases between. In germline, CDR1 is LGHNA, CDR2 YNFKEQ. The DNA of the CDR3 is TGTGCCAGCAGCCACTCCTCAGGGTCCTACAATGAGCAGTTCTTC. This codes for CASSHSSGSYNEQFF.

V is TRBV3-1 and J is TRBJ1-1; the D gene is possibly TRBD1 (5 bases). Germline CDR1 LGHDT, CDR2 YNNKEL (reference sequence). This CDR3 spans 14 amino acids. V was pared by 5 bases and J by 5 bases, with 15 bases between. The CDR3: CASSNGHRGTEAFF. The DNA for the CDR3 is TGTGCCAGCAGCAACGGACACCGGGGGACTGAAGCTTTCTTT. The whole variable domain, filled in from reference TRBV3-1 and TRBJ1-1, reads DTAVSQTPKYLVTQMGNDKSIKCEQNLGHDTMYWYKQDSKKFLKIMFSYNNKELIINETVPNRFSPKSPDKAHLNLHINSLELGDSAVYFCASSNGHRGTEAFFGQGTRLTVV.

The CDR3 sequence is CASSLNKAFF. The CDR3 region has the DNA TGTGCCAGCAGCTTGAATAAAGCTTTCTTT. The chain carries TRBV7-9 and TRBJ1-1; D ambiguous. Trimming took off 3 bases at V and 9 bases at J, with 5 bases between the two ends. Germline lookup yields CDR1 SEHNR and CDR2 FQNEAQ (reference sequence). The CDR3 covers 10 residues. The whole variable domain, remainder taken from reference TRBV7-9 and TRBJ1-1, is DTGVSQNPRHKITKRGQNVTFRCDPISEHNRLYWYRQTLGQGPEFLTYFQNEAQLEKSRLLSDRFSAERPKGSFSTLEIQRTEQGDSAMYLCASSLNKAFFGQGTRLTVV.

This chain links TRBV6-5 with TRBJ2-6; weak D call: TRBD2 (5 bases). The ends were cut back, 4 bases at V and 0 bases at J, with 13 bases in the middle. This CDR3 region has 17 residues. In germline, CDR1 is MNHEY, CDR2 SVGAGI. This CDR3 reads CASSSSGLTSGANVLTF. Here the CDR3 DNA reads TGTGCCAGCAGTTCCTCCGGACTGACCTCTGGGGCCAACGTCCTGACTTTC.

The chain employs TRBV20-1 and TRBJ2-5; 14 bases are a match to TRBD2. The ends lost 4 bases at V and 5 bases at J; junction bases unmatched: 3. Germline CDR1 and CDR2: DFQATT and SNEGSKA (reference sequence). This CDR3 comprises 14 residues. The CDR3 DNA reads as TGCAGTGCTAAGGGACTAGCGGGGGCTGAGACCCAGTACTTC. Translation: CSAKGLAGAETQYF.

This clonotype was recorded a few times. V gene TRBV19 combines with J gene TRBJ1-2, with D possibly TRBD1 on 5 matching bases. Germline CDR1 LNHDA, CDR2 SQIVND (reference sequence). Trimming took off 9 bases at V and 4 bases at J, with 18 bases between the two ends. The CDR3 has 14 amino acids. The DNA of the CDR3 is TGTGCCAGCCCCGGGGACTCACTCTTCTATGGCTACACCTTC. It codes for CASPGDSLFYGYTF.

A few counts support this clonotype. The chain carries TRBV7-2 and TRBJ2-7; 9 positions match TRBD1. The CDR3 covers 13 residues. V lost 5 bases to trimming and J lost 2 bases; unmatched junction nucleotides: 1. CDR1 and CDR2 from the germline V gene are SGHTA and FQGNSA. CDR3 sequence reads: CASSRQGAYEQYF. The CDR3 DNA follows: TGTGCCAGCAGCCGACAGGGGGCCTACGAGCAGTACTTC.

The genes are TRBV12-3 or TRBV12-4 and TRBJ2-3, with TRBD2 matching 8 bases. V trimming: 3 bases; J trimming: 6 bases; junction bases outside the gene matches: 11. The CDR3 is made up of 16 amino acids. The CDR3 nucleotides read TGTGCCAGCAGTTTTCCCTCCCGGGGGGGTCCCGATACGCAGTATTTT. The encoded protein is CASSFPSRGGPDTQYF.

This chain uses TRBV7-9 with TRBJ2-7, with D possibly being TRBD2 (5 bases). The CDR3 runs to 15 residues. The germline V gene has CDR1 SEHNR and CDR2 FQNEAQ (reference sequence). Trimming pared 1 base from V and 2 bases from J, leaving 12 bases between. This CDR3 reads CASSLDRGFAYEQYF. CDR3 nucleotide sequence: TGTGCCAGCAGCTTAGATCGAGGGTTTGCCTACGAGCAGTACTTC.

This clonotype showed up just a few times. This sequence joins TRBV5-1 and TRBJ2-3; D call uncertain. The CDR3 runs 15 residues. Trimming shortened V by 3 bases and J by 1 base, and 12 bases separated the two germline ends. Germline-derived CDR1 and CDR2 are SGHRS and YFSETQ. DNA for the CDR3: TGCGCCAGCAGCTCAGGACGGTCTGGCACAGATACGCAGTATTTT. Protein: CASSSGRSGTDTQYF.

V usage is TRBV20-1 and J usage is TRBJ2-1; D is possibly TRBD1 (5 bases). Between the trimmed V and J ends, which lost 1 base and 4 bases, there was a span of 17 bases. Germline V CDR1 and CDR2: DFQATT, SNEGSKA (reference sequence). The CDR3 extends over 16 amino acids. CDR3 in DNA: TGCAGTGCTAGAGGGGGCAGGCCCTCTTTTTACAATGAGCAGTTCTTC. Residues: CSARGGRPSFYNEQFF.